This TCR beta chain originates from a study of molecular identifiers for immune sequencing clone quantification (dated by TCRdb to the late 2010s). Concerning the study at large: In a replicate experiment, RNA from about 19,000 or 110,000 naive CD8 T cells was split into five aliquots, four of which were sequenced. CD8 T cells were used in a methods study to benchmark molecular-identifier clustering-based TCR repertoire sequencing (MIDCIRS) and TCR RNA copy counting.

In its sample, this clonotype was seen many times. Its antigen is unknown. No quality values exist for individual bases; no much larger clone is one base distant. General findings and caveats noted by the study authors: Spiked-in Jurkat TCR RNA (around nine copies' worth), which is not part of the donor repertoire, was contained in the naive libraries. In CMV-specific effector cells, over 99% of molecules were held by clones above 20 RNA copies, whereas under 1% of molecules were held by such clones in naive cells. Modeling gave 3 to 3.5 recovered TCR RNA copies per cell versus 8 to 10 by digital PCR, implying approximately 30% capture efficiency. Highly expanded clone sizes could be underestimated because identical TCR molecules may share a barcode. Even against a background of one million naive CD8 T cells, spiked-in Jurkat TCR RNA amounting to a single cell's worth was reported to be detectable. When barcode sub-clustering was omitted, TCR diversity was inflated by chimeric consensus sequences, with chimeras reaching as high as 47%.

The protocol used for the library was PCR. TCRdb records NextSeq 500 as the sequencer. Bulk TCR libraries were prepared as previously described, using TCR primers listed in Table S5. The Qiagen AllPrep DNA/RNA kit was used to purify total RNA. Before analysis, reads from multiple sequencing runs of the same library were pooled. From the authors' description of their analysis: Reads were retained only if the reads had an exact TCR constant sequence, and the retained reads were trimmed to 150 nt and grouped according to their 12-nt molecular barcodes. Reads in each barcode group were sub-clustered using a 15% Levenshtein threshold, and a quality-weighted consensus sequence was built for each RNA molecule. Non-functional sequences were removed, as were lower-count sequences one edit away from another. Based on fitting two negative binomial distributions, any barcode sub-cluster with under 20% of the maximum read count was discarded. TCRdb trimmed public reads at Q25 via fastp, called clones via MiXCR and kept in-frame beta chains. Identical CDR3 proteins give one entry, which carries the most common genes and DNA. The V and J calls, along with clone size, are taken from TCRdb and not from the paper's own processing. The sample profile shows 85,000 to 100,000 distinct CDR3 sequences; approximately 25% of them were found once. The ten biggest clones cover 0.85% to 0.95% of the sample.

For CDR1 and CDR2, the germline V gene lists SGHTA and FQGNSA. Germline trimming: 4 bases from V, 2 bases from J; junction bases outside gene matches: 0. Its CDR3 holds 14 amino acids, cysteine through phenylalanine. Only the CDR3 region is kept as DNA, spanning 42 bases read in frame from base 1. Libraries of naive CD8 T cells were built from anywhere between about 19,000 and 1,000,000 sorted cells, with 10%, 30% or 50% of the purified RNA used. On a BD FACSAria II, naive CD8 T cells were FACS-sorted as CD8+CD4-CCR7+CD45RA+ and collected into RLT Plus buffer. To test detection sensitivity, Jurkat RNA equal to approximately 10 TCR copies was added to samples of 20,000-1,000,000 naive CD8 T cells. Enrichment of CD8 T cells was performed with RosetteSep CD8+ T Cell Enrichment Cocktail and Ficoll-Paque, after which ACK red cell lysis was carried out.

The sequence links TRBV7-2 to TRBJ2-7; 12 junctional bases match TRBD2. The source is a human donor in good health. Some libraries in this study had Jurkat cell RNA spiked in. The material sequenced was naive CD8+ T cells from blood, with Jurkat cell RNA spiked in. What the cell subset or site label conveys for this sample: FACS-sorted CD8+CD4-CCR7+CD45RA+ naive T cells. The CDR3 region: CASSWTSGAYEQYF. The DNA sequence is given as TGTGCCAGCAGCTGGACTAGCGGGGCCTACGAGCAGTACTTC. Reference TRBV7-2 and TRBJ2-7 proteins supply the regions before and after the CDR3; the full variable domain is: GAGVSQSPSNKVTEKGKDVELRCDPISGHTALYWYRQSLGQGLEFLIYFQGNSAPDKSGLPSDRFSAERTGGSVSTLTIQRTQQEDSAVYLCASSWTSGAYEQYFGPGTRLTVT.